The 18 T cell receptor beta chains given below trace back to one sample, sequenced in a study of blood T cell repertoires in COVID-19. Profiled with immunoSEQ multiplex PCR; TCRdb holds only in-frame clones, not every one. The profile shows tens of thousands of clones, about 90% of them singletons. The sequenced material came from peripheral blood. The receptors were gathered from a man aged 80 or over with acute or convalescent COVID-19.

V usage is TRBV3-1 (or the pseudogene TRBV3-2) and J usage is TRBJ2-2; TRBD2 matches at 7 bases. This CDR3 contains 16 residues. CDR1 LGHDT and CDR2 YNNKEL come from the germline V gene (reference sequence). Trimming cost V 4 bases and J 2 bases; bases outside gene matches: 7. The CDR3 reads CASSPQAGTNTGELFF. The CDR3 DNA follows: TGTGCCAGCAGCCCCCAAGCGGGGACTAACACCGGGGAGCTGTTTTTT.

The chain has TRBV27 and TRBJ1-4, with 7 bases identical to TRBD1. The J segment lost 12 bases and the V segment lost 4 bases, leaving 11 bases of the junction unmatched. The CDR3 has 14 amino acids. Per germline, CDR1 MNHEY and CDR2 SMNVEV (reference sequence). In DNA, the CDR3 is TGTGCCAGCAGTTCGAGGGACAGATCAGGCGAACTGTTTTTT. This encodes CASSSRDRSGELFF.

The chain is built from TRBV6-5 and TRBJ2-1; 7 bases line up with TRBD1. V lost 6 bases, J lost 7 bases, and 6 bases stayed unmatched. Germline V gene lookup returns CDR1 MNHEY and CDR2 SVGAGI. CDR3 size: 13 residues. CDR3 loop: CASRETGWNEQFF. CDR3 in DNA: TGTGCCAGCAGGGAGACAGGGTGGAATGAGCAGTTCTTC.

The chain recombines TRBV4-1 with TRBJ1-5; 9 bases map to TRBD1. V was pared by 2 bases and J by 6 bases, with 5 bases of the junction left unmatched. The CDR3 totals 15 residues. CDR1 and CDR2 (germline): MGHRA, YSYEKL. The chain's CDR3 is CASSQQTGGGQPQHF. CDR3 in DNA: TGCGCCAGCAGCCAACAAACAGGGGGCGGTCAGCCCCAGCATTTT.

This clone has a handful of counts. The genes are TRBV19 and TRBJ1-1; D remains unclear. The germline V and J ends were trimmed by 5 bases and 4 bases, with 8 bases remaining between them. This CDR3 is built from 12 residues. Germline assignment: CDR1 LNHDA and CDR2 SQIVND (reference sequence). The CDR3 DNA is TGTGCCAGTAGTGGTCGGGGCACTGAAGCTTTCTTT. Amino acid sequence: CASSGRGTEAFF.

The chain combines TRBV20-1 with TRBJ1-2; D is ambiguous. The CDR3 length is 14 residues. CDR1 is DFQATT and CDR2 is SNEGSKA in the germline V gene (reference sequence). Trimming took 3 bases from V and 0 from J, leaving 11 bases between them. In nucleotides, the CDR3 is TGCAGTGCTAGTGCAGTGGTTGCTAACTATGGCTACACCTTC. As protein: CSASAVVANYGYTF.

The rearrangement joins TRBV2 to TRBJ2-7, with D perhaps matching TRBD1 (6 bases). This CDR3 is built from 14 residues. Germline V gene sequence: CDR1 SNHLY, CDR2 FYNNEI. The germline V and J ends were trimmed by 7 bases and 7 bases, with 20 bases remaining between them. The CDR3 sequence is CASNQGLALGEQYF. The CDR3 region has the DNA TGTGCCAGCAACCAGGGGCTAGCCCTGGGGGAGCAGTACTTC.

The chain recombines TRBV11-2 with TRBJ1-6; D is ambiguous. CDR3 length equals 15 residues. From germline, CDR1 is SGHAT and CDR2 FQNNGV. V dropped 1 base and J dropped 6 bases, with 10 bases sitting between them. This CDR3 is CASSLAGFGNSPLHF. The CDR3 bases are TGTGCCAGCAGCTTAGCAGGATTCGGTAATTCACCCCTCCACTTT.

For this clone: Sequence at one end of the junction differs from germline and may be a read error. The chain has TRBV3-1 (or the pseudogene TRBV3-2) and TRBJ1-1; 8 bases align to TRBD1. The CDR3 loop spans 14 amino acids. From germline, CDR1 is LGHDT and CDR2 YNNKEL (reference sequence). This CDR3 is CASGHADRAREAFF. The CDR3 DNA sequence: TGTGCCAGCGGCCACGCGGACAGGGCCCGTGAAGCTTTCTTT.

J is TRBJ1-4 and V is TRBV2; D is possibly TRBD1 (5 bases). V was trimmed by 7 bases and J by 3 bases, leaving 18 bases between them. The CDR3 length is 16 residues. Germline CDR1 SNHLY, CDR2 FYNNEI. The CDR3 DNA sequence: TGTGCCAGCAAGGTTAGGCAGGGATTGGCTAATGAAAAACTGTTTTTT. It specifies CASKVRQGLANEKLFF. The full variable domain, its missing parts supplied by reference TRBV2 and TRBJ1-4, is EPEVTQTPSHQVTQMGQEVILRCVPISNHLYFYWYRQILGQKVEFLVSFYNNEISEKSEIFDDQFSVERPDGSNFTLKIRSTKLEDSAMYFCASKVRQGLANEKLFFGSGTQLSVL.

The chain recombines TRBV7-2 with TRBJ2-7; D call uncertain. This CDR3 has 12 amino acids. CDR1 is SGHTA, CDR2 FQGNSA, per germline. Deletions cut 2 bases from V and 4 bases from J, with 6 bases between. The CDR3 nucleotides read TGTGCCAGCAGCTTATTCGCGTACGAGCAGTACTTC. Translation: CASSLFAYEQYF. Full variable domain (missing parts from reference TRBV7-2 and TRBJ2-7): GAGVSQSPSNKVTEKGKDVELRCDPISGHTALYWYRQSLGQGLEFLIYFQGNSAPDKSGLPSDRFSAERTGGSVSTLTIQRTQQEDSAVYLCASSLFAYEQYFGPGTRLTVT.

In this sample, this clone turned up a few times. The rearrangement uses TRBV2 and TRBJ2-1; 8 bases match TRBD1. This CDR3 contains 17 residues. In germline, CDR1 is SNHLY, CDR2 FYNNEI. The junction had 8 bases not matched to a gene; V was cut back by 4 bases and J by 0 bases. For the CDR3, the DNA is TGTGCCAGCAGTGGGGGGTTGACAGGGGTCTCCTACAATGAGCAGTTCTTC. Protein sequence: CASSGGLTGVSYNEQFF.

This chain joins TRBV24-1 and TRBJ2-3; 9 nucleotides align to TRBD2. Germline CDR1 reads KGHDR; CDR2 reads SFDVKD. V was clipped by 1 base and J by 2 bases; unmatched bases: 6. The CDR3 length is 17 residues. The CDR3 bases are TGTGCCACCAGTGATTTAGGGCGGGGGGGCTACACAGATACGCAGTATTTT. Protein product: CATSDLGRGGYTDTQYF.

The DNA for the CDR3 is TGTGCCAGCGGCCCCTTAAATCAGCCCCAGCATTTT. This codes for CASGPLNQPQHF. J is TRBJ1-5 and V is TRBV28; D is uncertain. The CDR3 extends over 12 amino acids. V lost 8 bases to trimming and J lost 4 bases, with 9 bases between them. The germline V gene encodes CDR1 MDHEN and CDR2 SYDVKM. Complete variable domain (other parts from reference TRBV28 and TRBJ1-5): DVKVTQSSRYLVKRTGEKVFLECVQDMDHENMFWYRQDPGLGLRLIYFSYDVKMKEKGDIPEGYSVSREKKERFSLILESASTNQTSMYLCASGPLNQPQHFGDGTRLSIL.

Written as DNA, the CDR3 is TGTGCCAGCAGCCCCAGACTGAGCTATAATTCACCCCTCCACTTT. It translates to CASSPRLSYNSPLHF. The V and J genes are TRBV28 and TRBJ1-6; the D is unclear. This CDR3 region has 15 residues. Germline values: CDR1 MDHEN, CDR2 SYDVKM. V lost 6 bases to trimming and J lost 3 bases, with 12 bases between them.

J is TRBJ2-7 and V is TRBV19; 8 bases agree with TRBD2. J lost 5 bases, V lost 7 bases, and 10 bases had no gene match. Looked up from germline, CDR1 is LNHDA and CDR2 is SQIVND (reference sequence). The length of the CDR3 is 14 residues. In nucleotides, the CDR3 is TGTGCCAGTATCGGGAGGGGGGGTTTCCACGAGCAGTACTTC. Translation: CASIGRGGFHEQYF.

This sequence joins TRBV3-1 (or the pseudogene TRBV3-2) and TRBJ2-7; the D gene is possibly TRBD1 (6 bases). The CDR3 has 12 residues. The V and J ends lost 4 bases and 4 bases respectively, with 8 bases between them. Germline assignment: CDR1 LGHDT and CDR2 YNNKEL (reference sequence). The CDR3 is CASSPTGYEQYF. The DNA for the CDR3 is TGTGCCAGCAGCCCCACAGGGTACGAGCAGTACTTC.

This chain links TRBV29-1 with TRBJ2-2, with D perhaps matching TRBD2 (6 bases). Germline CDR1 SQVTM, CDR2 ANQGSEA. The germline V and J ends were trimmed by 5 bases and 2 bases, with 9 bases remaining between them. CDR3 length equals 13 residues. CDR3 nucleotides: TGCAGCGTTACTAGCTACAACACCGGGGAGCTGTTTTTT. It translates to CSVTSYNTGELFF.